These T cell receptor beta chains were read from a single sample in a study of T cell changes during pregnancy in multiple sclerosis. Assay: immunoSEQ multiplex PCR; the TCRdb copy retains only in-frame clones and omits some. This sample yields around 25,000 clones, of which 86% are seen a single time; roughly 8% belongs to the top ten. Sequenced here: CD8+ T cells from peripheral blood mononuclear cells, sampled in the first trimester of pregnancy. Receptors were obtained from a female donor in good health, enrolled as a control in a pregnancy study. Both conserved end residues are part of each CDR3. The order of the fields is D gene, clone size, V gene, J gene, CDR3 protein, CDR3 DNA. A D gene is named only where the DNA matches it firmly. Some rows mark clone size as missing; the rest say once, few, many or name a class of expanded clone.

>NA|NA|TRBV23-1|TRBJ1-5
CASSEGRLNQPQHF
TGCGCCAGCAGTGAAGGGAGGCTCAATCAGCCCCAGCATTTT
>NA|medium-sized|TRBV7-8|TRBJ1-2
CASSLAGQTYGYTF
TGTGCCAGCAGCTTAGCTGGACAGACCTATGGCTACACCTTC
>NA|NA|TRBV18|TRBJ2-1
CATRPGYEQFF
TGTGCCACCCGGCCGGGGTATGAGCAGTTCTTC
>TRBD1|once|TRBV28|TRBJ2-7
CASSPRGTANTYEQYF
TGTGCCAGCAGTCCTCGAGGGACAGCCAATACCTACGAGCAGTACTTC
>TRBD1|NA|TRBV13|TRBJ2-7
CASSLRGLYEQYF
TGTGCCAGCAGCTTAAGGGGGCTCTACGAGCAGTACTTC
>TRBD1|NA|TRBV10-3|TRBJ1-3
CAISWDRDSGNTIYF
TGTGCCATCAGCTGGGACAGAGACTCTGGAAACACCATATATTTT
>TRBD1|NA|TRBV15|TRBJ1-2
CATSITGGGYGYTF
TGTGCCACCAGTATTACAGGGGGCGGCTATGGCTACACCTTC
>TRBD1|NA|TRBV9|TRBJ1-1
CASSYRDRGINTEAFF
TGTGCCAGCAGCTACCGGGACAGGGGGATTAACACTGAAGCTTTCTTT
>TRBD1|NA|TRBV19|TRBJ1-5
CASINRGEGHQPQHF
TGTGCCAGTATAAACAGGGGCGAAGGGCATCAGCCCCAGCATTTT
>TRBD2|NA|TRBV4-3|TRBJ2-4
CASSQARGGAQNIQYF
TGCGCCAGCAGCCAAGCGCGCGGGGGGGCTCAAAACATTCAGTACTTC
>TRBD2|NA|TRBV4-3|TRBJ2-3
CASSQDRSSGGADTQYF
TGCGCCAGCAGCCAAGATCGGTCTAGCGGGGGGGCGGATACGCAGTATTTT
>NA|NA|TRBV30|TRBJ1-5
CAFATWGVNSNQPQHF
TGTGCCTTCGCCACCTGGGGGGTAAATAGCAATCAGCCCCAGCATTTT
>NA|NA|TRBV4-3|TRBJ2-3
CASSREESLTDTQYF
TGCGCCAGCAGCCGAGAAGAGAGTTTGACAGATACGCAGTATTTT
>NA|NA|TRBV4-3|TRBJ2-1
CASSQGTIRVSYNEQFF
TGCGCCAGCAGCCAAGGGACTATACGCGTATCCTACAATGAGCAGTTCTTC
>NA|NA|TRBV11-2|TRBJ1-5
CASSPSRGKQPQHF
TGTGCCAGCAGCCCCAGTAGGGGAAAACAGCCCCAGCATTTT
>TRBD2|NA|TRBV4-1|TRBJ2-3
CASSQAGGADTQYF
TGCGCCAGCAGCCAAGCGGGGGGAGCAGATACGCAGTATTTT
>TRBD2|NA|TRBV4-3|TRBJ2-1
CASSQDHPGGGRNEQFF
TGCGCCAGCAGCCAAGATCACCCGGGGGGGGGTCGGAATGAGCAGTTCTTC
>TRBD1|NA|TRBV5-4|TRBJ1-4
CASSLGTGPGEKLFF
TGTGCCAGCAGCTTGGGGACAGGGCCCGGAGAAAAACTGTTTTTT
>NA|NA|TRBV5-6|TRBJ2-2
CASSPPGQLNTGELFF
TGTGCCAGCAGCCCGCCCGGACAGTTGAACACCGGGGAGCTGTTTTTT
>NA|NA|TRBV5-1|TRBJ2-7
CASSFGGAGEQYF
TGCGCCAGCAGCTTTGGGGGGGCGGGGGAGCAGTACTTC
>TRBD1|NA|TRBV2|TRBJ2-4
CASSEARQGWIQYF
TGTGCCAGCAGTGAAGCCCGACAGGGTTGGATTCAGTACTTC
>NA|NA|TRBV6-1|TRBJ1-4
CASSKNRVGEKLFF
TGTGCCAGCAGTAAAAACAGGGTGGGGGAAAAACTGTTTTTT
>NA|NA|TRBV6-6|TRBJ2-5
CASSYTGRVETQYF
TGTGCCAGCAGTTACACAGGGAGAGTAGAGACCCAGTACTTC
>NA|once|TRBV18|TRBJ1-1
CASSLDPGTEAFF
TGTGCCAGCTCACTGGACCCGGGGACTGAAGCTTTCTTT
>TRBD2|NA|TRBV7-9|TRBJ2-5
CASSTSLAGGQETQYF
TGTGCCAGCAGCACGAGCCTCGCGGGGGGGCAAGAGACCCAGTACTTC
>TRBD1|NA|TRBV5-1|TRBJ2-1
CASSLDPGTGVYNEQFF
TGCGCCAGCAGCTTGGACCCCGGGACAGGGGTCTACAATGAGCAGTTCTTC
>TRBD1|NA|TRBV2|TRBJ1-5
CASSGYRGGNQPQHF
TGTGCCAGCAGCGGGTACAGGGGTGGCAATCAGCCCCAGCATTTT
>NA|NA|TRBV7-9|TRBJ1-2
CASSPKDSRRYGYTF
TGTGCCAGCAGCCCCAAGGACAGTAGGAGGTATGGCTACACCTTC
>NA|NA|TRBV4-1|TRBJ1-5
CASSQIDNNNQPQHF
TGCGCCAGCAGCCAGATTGACAATAATAATCAGCCCCAGCATTTT
>NA|NA|TRBV5-1|TRBJ2-7
CASSSESYEQYF
TGCGCCAGCAGCTCGGAGTCCTACGAGCAGTACTTC
>TRBD1|NA|TRBV4-3|TRBJ1-1
CASSQDRTGAEVNTEAFF
TGCGCCAGCAGCCAAGACCGGACAGGGGCGGAGGTGAACACTGAAGCTTTCTTT
>NA|NA|TRBV4-3|TRBJ1-1
CASSQGALATEAFF
TGCGCCAGCAGCCAAGGAGCCCTTGCGACTGAAGCTTTCTTT
>TRBD1|few|TRBV12-5|TRBJ2-7
CASGSTGTGVLEQYF
TGTGCTAGTGGTTCCACCGGGACAGGGGTACTCGAGCAGTACTTC
>NA|NA|TRBV18|TRBJ2-3
CASSPPFEGGLSGDTQYF
TGTGCCAGCTCACCACCGTTCGAGGGGGGGCTTTCGGGAGATACGCAGTATTTT
>TRBD1|NA|TRBV4-3|TRBJ1-3
CASSHGQGIYSGNTIYF
TGCGCCAGCAGCCACGGACAGGGGATTTACTCTGGAAACACCATATATTTT
>NA|once|TRBV5-4|TRBJ1-1
CASSLWAGITRMNTEAFF
TGTGCCAGCAGCTTGTGGGCAGGGATTACTCGCATGAACACTGAAGCTTTCTTT
>TRBD2|NA|TRBV7-8|TRBJ2-1
CASSLRTTSGLFSYNEQFF
TGTGCCAGCAGCTTACGGACTACTAGCGGTTTGTTCTCCTACAATGAGCAGTTCTTC
>NA|NA|TRBV4-3|TRBJ2-7
CASSRSGSLGEQYF
TGCGCCAGCAGCCGCTCGGGATCCCTAGGAGAGCAGTACTTC
>NA|few|TRBV30|TRBJ1-1
CAWCGTLNTEAFF
TGTGCCTGGTGTGGGACTCTGAACACTGAAGCTTTCTTT
>NA|NA|TRBV15|TRBJ1-5
CATSGGAGQPQHF
TGTGCCACCTCTGGGGGGGCTGGTCAGCCCCAGCATTTT
>NA|NA|TRBV4-2|TRBJ1-2
CASSLAGTDGYTF
TGTGCCAGCAGCTTGGCGGGGACCGATGGCTACACCTTC
>NA|NA|TRBV4-3|TRBJ2-4
CASSRHRVNIQYF
TGCGCCAGCAGCCGACACAGGGTGAACATTCAGTACTTC
>TRBD1|NA|TRBV5-6|TRBJ2-2
CASSLADRDHTGELFF
TGTGCCAGCAGCTTGGCGGACAGGGACCACACCGGGGAGCTGTTTTTT
>NA|NA|TRBV13|TRBJ2-3
CASSLRLGGDTQYF
TGTGCCAGCAGCCTCAGGTTGGGAGGAGATACGCAGTATTTT
>NA|NA|TRBV19|TRBJ2-3
CASSRGQATKGLHFSTQYF
TGTGCCAGTAGTCGGGGACAGGCCACGAAGGGACTACACTTTTCTACGCAGTATTTT
>TRBD2|few|TRBV5-1|TRBJ2-5
CASRTSGRPDQYF
TGCGCCAGCAGGACTAGCGGCCGACCGGACCAGTACTTC
>TRBD2|NA|TRBV6-5|TRBJ2-2
CASAGGSGELFF
TGTGCCAGCGCGGGGGGCTCCGGGGAGCTGTTTTTT